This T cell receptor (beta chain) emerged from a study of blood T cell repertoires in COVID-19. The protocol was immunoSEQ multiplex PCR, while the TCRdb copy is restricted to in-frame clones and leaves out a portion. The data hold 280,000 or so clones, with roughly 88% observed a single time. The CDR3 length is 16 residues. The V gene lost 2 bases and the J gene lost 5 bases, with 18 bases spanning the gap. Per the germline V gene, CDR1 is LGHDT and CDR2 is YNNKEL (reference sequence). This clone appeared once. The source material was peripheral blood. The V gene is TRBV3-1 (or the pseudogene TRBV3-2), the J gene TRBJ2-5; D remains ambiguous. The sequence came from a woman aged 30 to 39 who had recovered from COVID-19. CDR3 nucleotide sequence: TGTGCCAGCAGCCAACAAAATGTAGGAGCGCGTGAGACCCAGTACTTC. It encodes CASSQQNVGARETQYF.